These T cell receptor beta chains were read from a single sample in a study of blood T cells in healthy people across ages. TCRdb reanalysed the 5' RACE reads using MiXCR and keeps one entry per CDR3 protein. Altogether around 1,600,000 distinct CDR3 sequences are present, about 45% being singletons, with the ten largest covering about 4%. The specimen sequenced was blood. These receptors came from a woman younger than 30 in good health. Both conserved end residues are part of each CDR3. D genes are given only for firm matches. Some rows mark clone size as missing; the rest say once, few, many or name a class of expanded clone.

v_call: TRBV12-3/TRBV12-4; clone_size: -; j_call: TRBJ2-7; d_call: -; cdr3_aa: CASSVTGLDYEQYF; cdr3_nt: TGTGCCAGCAGTGTAACAGGGTTGGACTACGAGCAGTACTTC
v_call: TRBV10-3; clone_size: -; j_call: TRBJ2-1; d_call: -; cdr3_aa: CAISGTFSSYNEQFF; cdr3_nt: TGTGCCATCAGTGGGACGTTCAGCTCCTACAATGAGCAGTTCTTC
v_call: TRBV10-3; clone_size: few; j_call: TRBJ2-7; d_call: TRBD2; cdr3_aa: CAISEVGTSPYEQYF; cdr3_nt: TGTGCCATCAGTGAGGTAGGGACTAGTCCCTACGAGCAGTACTTC
v_call: TRBV10-2; clone_size: -; j_call: TRBJ2-7; d_call: -; cdr3_aa: CASSSVGRETYEQYF; cdr3_nt: TGCGCCAGCAGTTCTGTGGGCAGGGAGACCTACGAGCAGTACTTC
v_call: TRBV27; clone_size: -; j_call: TRBJ1-5; d_call: -; cdr3_aa: CASSLAGMSNQPQHF; cdr3_nt: TGTGCCAGCAGTTTAGCGGGGATGAGCAATCAGCCCCAGCATTTT
v_call: TRBV2; clone_size: few; j_call: TRBJ1-2; d_call: -; cdr3_aa: CASSEVRVMRFGYTF; cdr3_nt: TGTGCCAGCAGTGAAGTTCGGGTGATGAGGTTCGGCTACACCTTC
v_call: TRBV7-2; clone_size: -; j_call: TRBJ2-1; d_call: TRBD1; cdr3_aa: CASSSQSTGGPRNEQFF; cdr3_nt: TGTGCCAGCAGCTCCCAAAGTACAGGGGGCCCCCGCAATGAGCAGTTCTTC
v_call: TRBV9; clone_size: -; j_call: TRBJ2-1; d_call: TRBD1; cdr3_aa: CASSASPTGSNEQFF; cdr3_nt: TGTGCCAGCAGCGCCTCACCGACAGGGTCCAATGAGCAGTTCTTC
v_call: TRBV5-1; clone_size: once; j_call: TRBJ2-5; d_call: -; cdr3_aa: CASSERESYNEQYF; cdr3_nt: TGCGCCAGCAGCGAGAGGGAATCTTACAATGAGCAGTACTTC
v_call: TRBV30; clone_size: -; j_call: TRBJ2-1; d_call: TRBD2; cdr3_aa: CAWSVSELAGDNEQFF; cdr3_nt: TGTGCCTGGAGTGTATCCGAACTAGCGGGAGACAATGAGCAGTTCTTC
v_call: TRBV6-1; clone_size: -; j_call: TRBJ1-1; d_call: TRBD1; cdr3_aa: CASSRLWTGGLDTEAFF; cdr3_nt: TGTGCCAGCAGTCGACTCTGGACAGGGGGTTTGGACACTGAAGCTTTCTTT
v_call: TRBV4-2; clone_size: -; j_call: TRBJ2-3; d_call: TRBD2; cdr3_aa: CASSQASVSGRTDTQYF; cdr3_nt: TGTGCCAGCAGCCAAGCCAGTGTTAGCGGGAGAACGGATACGCAGTATTTT
v_call: TRBV6-1; clone_size: -; j_call: TRBJ2-7; d_call: -; cdr3_aa: CASSDFQVRSYEQYF; cdr3_nt: TGTGCCAGCAGTGATTTCCAGGTTCGCTCCTACGAGCAGTACTTC
v_call: TRBV7-9; clone_size: -; j_call: TRBJ2-1; d_call: TRBD2; cdr3_aa: CASSWRGSGRGRSYNEQFF; cdr3_nt: TGTGCCAGCAGCTGGAGGGGTAGCGGGAGAGGTAGATCCTACAATGAGCAGTTCTTC
v_call: TRBV7-2; clone_size: -; j_call: TRBJ2-2; d_call: -; cdr3_aa: CASSSMDGYTGELFF; cdr3_nt: TGTGCCAGCAGCAGTATGGACGGATACACCGGGGAGCTGTTTTTT
v_call: TRBV7-6; clone_size: -; j_call: TRBJ2-7; d_call: TRBD1; cdr3_aa: CAGSSSPGTAYEQYF; cdr3_nt: TGTGCCGGCAGCTCTAGTCCCGGGACAGCCTACGAGCAGTACTTC
v_call: TRBV14; clone_size: -; j_call: TRBJ2-7; d_call: TRBD1; cdr3_aa: CASSQDPRDRGPYEQYF; cdr3_nt: TGTGCCAGCAGCCAAGATCCCCGGGACAGGGGGCCATACGAGCAGTACTTC
v_call: TRBV7-9; clone_size: -; j_call: TRBJ2-1; d_call: -; cdr3_aa: CASSLIVSEQFF; cdr3_nt: TGTGCCAGCAGCTTAATCGTGAGTGAGCAGTTCTTC
v_call: TRBV18; clone_size: -; j_call: TRBJ1-3; d_call: TRBD1; cdr3_aa: CASTRDRGNTIYF; cdr3_nt: TGTGCCAGCACCCGGGACAGAGGAAACACCATATATTTT
v_call: TRBV12-3/TRBV12-4; clone_size: many; j_call: TRBJ1-5; d_call: TRBD1; cdr3_aa: CASSRQGSNQPQHF; cdr3_nt: TGTGCCAGCAGCCGACAGGGTAGCAATCAGCCCCAGCATTTT
v_call: TRBV29-1; clone_size: once; j_call: TRBJ2-7; d_call: -; cdr3_aa: CSVKKVAESHEQYF; cdr3_nt: TGCAGCGTTAAGAAAGTAGCAGAGTCCCACGAGCAGTACTTC
v_call: TRBV29-1; clone_size: -; j_call: TRBJ2-1; d_call: TRBD1; cdr3_aa: CSVVDRAYNEQFF; cdr3_nt: TGCAGCGTTGTGGACAGGGCTTACAATGAGCAGTTCTTC
v_call: TRBV6-5; clone_size: few; j_call: TRBJ1-2; d_call: -; cdr3_aa: CASSRVGRANYGYTF; cdr3_nt: TGTGCCAGCAGTCGTGTGGGCCGAGCTAACTATGGCTACACCTTC
v_call: TRBV2; clone_size: -; j_call: TRBJ2-1; d_call: TRBD2; cdr3_aa: CASTGLAGTNEQFF; cdr3_nt: TGTGCCAGCACCGGACTAGCGGGAACGAATGAGCAGTTCTTC
v_call: TRBV7-9; clone_size: -; j_call: TRBJ2-1; d_call: -; cdr3_aa: CASSFADRDYNEQFF; cdr3_nt: TGTGCCAGCAGCTTTGCGGACCGGGACTACAATGAGCAGTTCTTC
v_call: TRBV9; clone_size: -; j_call: TRBJ1-1; d_call: TRBD1; cdr3_aa: CASSSLTGGDTEAFF; cdr3_nt: TGTGCCAGCAGCTCGTTGACAGGGGGGGACACTGAAGCTTTCTTT
v_call: TRBV6-2/TRBV6-3; clone_size: few; j_call: TRBJ1-5; d_call: -; cdr3_aa: CASSRQAYSNQPQHF; cdr3_nt: TGTGCCAGCAGTCGACAGGCTTATAGCAATCAGCCCCAGCATTTT
v_call: TRBV6-2/TRBV6-3; clone_size: -; j_call: TRBJ2-1; d_call: -; cdr3_aa: CASSQKSPNSSEQFF; cdr3_nt: TGTGCCAGCAGCCAAAAAAGCCCTAACAGCAGTGAGCAGTTCTTC
v_call: TRBV5-1; clone_size: many; j_call: TRBJ1-1; d_call: -; cdr3_aa: CASSLAGGRTEAFF; cdr3_nt: TGTGCCAGCAGCTTGGCGGGGGGCCGTACTGAAGCTTTCTTT
v_call: TRBV27; clone_size: -; j_call: TRBJ2-3; d_call: -; cdr3_aa: CASRDLPGAVDTQYF; cdr3_nt: TGTGCCAGCAGAGACCTCCCGGGAGCGGTCGATACGCAGTATTTT
v_call: TRBV20-1; clone_size: once; j_call: TRBJ2-1; d_call: -; cdr3_aa: CSAGGPKYNEQFF; cdr3_nt: TGCAGTGCGGGGGGGCCTAAATACAATGAGCAGTTCTTC
v_call: TRBV28; clone_size: -; j_call: TRBJ2-7; d_call: -; cdr3_aa: CASRETGTFSYEQYF; cdr3_nt: TGTGCCAGCAGGGAAACTGGGACTTTTTCCTACGAGCAGTACTTC
v_call: TRBV20-1; clone_size: -; j_call: TRBJ1-1; d_call: -; cdr3_aa: CSAPHAGASEAFF; cdr3_nt: TGCAGTGCGCCCCACGCAGGTGCGTCTGAAGCTTTCTTT
v_call: TRBV4-2; clone_size: few; j_call: TRBJ1-5; d_call: TRBD1; cdr3_aa: CASSQDQGDGQPQHF; cdr3_nt: TGTGCCAGCAGCCAAGATCAGGGGGACGGTCAGCCCCAGCATTTT
v_call: TRBV5-1; clone_size: -; j_call: TRBJ1-2; d_call: TRBD1; cdr3_aa: CASRFEETGANGYTF; cdr3_nt: TGCGCCAGCAGATTCGAGGAGACAGGGGCGAATGGCTACACCTTC
v_call: TRBV6-1; clone_size: -; j_call: TRBJ1-2; d_call: -; cdr3_aa: CASSEGDDVLYGYTF; cdr3_nt: TGTGCCAGCAGTGAAGGAGACGACGTCCTCTATGGCTACACCTTC
v_call: TRBV12-3/TRBV12-4; clone_size: few; j_call: TRBJ1-2; d_call: -; cdr3_aa: CASNIHINYGYTF; cdr3_nt: TGTGCCAGCAACATTCACATAAACTATGGCTACACCTTC
v_call: TRBV4-3; clone_size: few; j_call: TRBJ2-3; d_call: TRBD1; cdr3_aa: CASSQETGQGTDTQYF; cdr3_nt: TGCGCCAGCAGCCAAGAAACGGGACAGGGAACAGATACGCAGTATTTT
v_call: TRBV6-1; clone_size: -; j_call: TRBJ1-2; d_call: -; cdr3_aa: CASSPNFPGYTF; cdr3_nt: TGTGCCAGCAGTCCAAATTTCCCCGGCTACACCTTC
v_call: TRBV6-6; clone_size: -; j_call: TRBJ2-7; d_call: TRBD2; cdr3_aa: CASSSGGPYNEQYF; cdr3_nt: TGTGCCAGCAGTAGCGGGGGGCCTTACAATGAGCAGTACTTC
v_call: TRBV29-1; clone_size: -; j_call: TRBJ2-3; d_call: TRBD1; cdr3_aa: CSVDGTGITDTQYF; cdr3_nt: TGCAGCGTTGATGGGACAGGCATCACAGATACGCAGTATTTT
v_call: TRBV7-2; clone_size: -; j_call: TRBJ1-4; d_call: -; cdr3_aa: CASSLSEGKLFF; cdr3_nt: TGTGCCAGCAGCTTGAGTGAAGGAAAACTGTTTTTT
v_call: TRBV15; clone_size: few; j_call: TRBJ2-4; d_call: -; cdr3_aa: CATSRDTENIQYF; cdr3_nt: TGTGCCACCAGCAGAGATACCGAAAACATTCAGTACTTC
v_call: TRBV20-1; clone_size: few; j_call: TRBJ2-1; d_call: -; cdr3_aa: CSAPRAGQRYNEQFF; cdr3_nt: TGCAGTGCTCCTCGAGCGGGACAGAGGTACAATGAGCAGTTCTTC
v_call: TRBV25-1; clone_size: few; j_call: TRBJ1-2; d_call: TRBD1; cdr3_aa: CASVGTGGRYGYTF; cdr3_nt: TGTGCCAGCGTGGGGACAGGGGGCAGGTATGGCTACACCTTC
v_call: TRBV4-1; clone_size: -; j_call: TRBJ2-3; d_call: -; cdr3_aa: CASSQEERGRDTQYF; cdr3_nt: TGCGCCAGCAGCCAAGAGGAAAGGGGTCGAGATACGCAGTATTTT
v_call: TRBV6-5; clone_size: -; j_call: TRBJ2-7; d_call: -; cdr3_aa: CASSCSERGSYEQYF; cdr3_nt: TGTGCCAGCAGTTGCTCGGAGAGGGGCTCCTACGAGCAGTACTTC
v_call: TRBV4-2; clone_size: -; j_call: TRBJ2-7; d_call: TRBD2; cdr3_aa: CASSQGVGLAGHEQYF; cdr3_nt: TGTGCCAGCAGCCAGGGCGTAGGACTAGCGGGACACGAGCAGTACTTC
v_call: TRBV6-5; clone_size: -; j_call: TRBJ2-3; d_call: TRBD2; cdr3_aa: CASSSTFWTSGGARMSTDTQYF; cdr3_nt: TGTGCCAGCAGTTCCACCTTCTGGACTAGCGGGGGGGCACGTATGAGCACAGATACGCAGTATTTT